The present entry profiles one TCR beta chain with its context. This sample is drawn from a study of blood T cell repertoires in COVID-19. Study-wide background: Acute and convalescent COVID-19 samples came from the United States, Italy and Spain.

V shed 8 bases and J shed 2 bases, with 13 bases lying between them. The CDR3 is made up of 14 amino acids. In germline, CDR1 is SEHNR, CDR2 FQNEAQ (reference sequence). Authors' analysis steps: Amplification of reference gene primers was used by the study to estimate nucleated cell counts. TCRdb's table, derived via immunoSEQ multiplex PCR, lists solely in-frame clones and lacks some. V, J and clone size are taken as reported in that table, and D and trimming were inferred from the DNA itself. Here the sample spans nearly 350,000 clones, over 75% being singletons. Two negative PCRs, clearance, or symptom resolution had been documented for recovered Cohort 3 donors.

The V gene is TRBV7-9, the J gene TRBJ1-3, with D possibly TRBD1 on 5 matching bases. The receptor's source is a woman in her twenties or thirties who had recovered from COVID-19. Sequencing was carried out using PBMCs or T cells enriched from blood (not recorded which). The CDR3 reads CASGGEGAGNTIYF. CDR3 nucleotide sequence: TGTGCCAGCGGAGGGGAAGGAGCTGGAAACACCATATATTTT.